This T cell receptor (beta chain) was documented in a study of blood T cell repertoires in COVID-19. The ends were cut back, 0 bases at V and 3 bases at J, with 6 bases in the middle. The CDR3 length is 12 residues. CDR1 and CDR2 from the germline V gene are GTSNPN and SVGIG (reference sequence). The repertoire was sequenced with immunoSEQ multiplex PCR; TCRdb's copy has only in-frame clones and lacks some. The sample shows 400,000 to 450,000 clones, 80% to 90% of them seen only once. Concerning this clone itself: Other nucleotide sequences in the sample specify the same CDR3.

Sequences were obtained from PBMCs or T cells enriched from blood (not recorded which). The TCR originated in a man aged 25-40 years who had recovered from COVID-19. This chain uses TRBV30 with TRBJ2-7; D unclear. DNA of the CDR3: TGTGCCTGGAGTGTTTCCGGCTACGAGCAGTACTTC. Protein sequence: CAWSVSGYEQYF.